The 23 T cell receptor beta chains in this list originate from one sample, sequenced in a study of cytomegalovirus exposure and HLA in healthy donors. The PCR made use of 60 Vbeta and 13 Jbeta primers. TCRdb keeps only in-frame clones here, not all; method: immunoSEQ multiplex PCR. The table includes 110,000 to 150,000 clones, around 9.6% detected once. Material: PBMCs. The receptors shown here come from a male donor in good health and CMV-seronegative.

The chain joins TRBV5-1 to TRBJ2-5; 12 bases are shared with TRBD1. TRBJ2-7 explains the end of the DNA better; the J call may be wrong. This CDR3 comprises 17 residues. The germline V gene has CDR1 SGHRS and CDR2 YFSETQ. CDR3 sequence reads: CASSLGTGGVSPYEQYF. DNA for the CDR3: TGCGCCAGCAGCCTCGGGACAGGGGGCGTGTCCCCCTACGAGCAGTACTTC.

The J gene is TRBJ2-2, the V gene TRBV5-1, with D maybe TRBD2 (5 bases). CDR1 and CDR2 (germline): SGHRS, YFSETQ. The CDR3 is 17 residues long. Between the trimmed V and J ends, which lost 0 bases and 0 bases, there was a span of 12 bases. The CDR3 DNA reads TGCGCCAGCAGCTTGGCCTCAACGGGGACGAACACCGGGGAGCTGTTTTTT. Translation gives CASSLASTGTNTGELFF.

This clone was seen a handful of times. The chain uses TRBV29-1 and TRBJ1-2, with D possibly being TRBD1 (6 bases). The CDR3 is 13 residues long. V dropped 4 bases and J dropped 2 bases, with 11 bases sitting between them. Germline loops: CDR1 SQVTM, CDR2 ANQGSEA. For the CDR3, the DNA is TGCAGCGTTGGAGGGGGAGCCAACTATGGCTACACCTTC. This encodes CSVGGGANYGYTF.

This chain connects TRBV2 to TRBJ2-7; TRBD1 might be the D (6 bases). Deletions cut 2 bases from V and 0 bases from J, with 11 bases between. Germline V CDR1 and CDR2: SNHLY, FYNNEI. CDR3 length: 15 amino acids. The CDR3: CASSEPQGISYEQYF. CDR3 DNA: TGTGCCAGCAGTGAACCTCAGGGGATCTCCTACGAGCAGTACTTC.

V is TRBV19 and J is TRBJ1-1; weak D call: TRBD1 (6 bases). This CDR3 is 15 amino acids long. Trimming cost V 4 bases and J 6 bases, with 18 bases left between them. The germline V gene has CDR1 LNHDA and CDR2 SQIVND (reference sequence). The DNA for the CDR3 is TGTGCCAGTAGTACGGGGGGCAGTTTTTCGCCTGAAGCTTTCTTT. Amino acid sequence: CASSTGGSFSPEAFF.

The CDR3 is CATRGTSTDTQYF. The DNA for the CDR3 is TGTGCCACCCGCGGGACTAGCACAGATACGCAGTATTTT. V gene TRBV27 combines with J gene TRBJ2-3; a possible D gene is TRBD2 (6 bases). Trimming took 10 bases from V and 0 from J, leaving 11 bases between them. The CDR3 runs to 13 residues. Germline loops: CDR1 MNHEY, CDR2 SMNVEV (reference sequence).

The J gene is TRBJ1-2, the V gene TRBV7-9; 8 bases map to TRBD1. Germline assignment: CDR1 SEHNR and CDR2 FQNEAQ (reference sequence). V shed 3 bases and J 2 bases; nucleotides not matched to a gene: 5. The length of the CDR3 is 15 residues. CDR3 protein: CASSFGQGANYGYTF. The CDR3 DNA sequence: TGTGCCAGCAGCTTTGGGCAGGGGGCGAACTATGGCTACACCTTC.

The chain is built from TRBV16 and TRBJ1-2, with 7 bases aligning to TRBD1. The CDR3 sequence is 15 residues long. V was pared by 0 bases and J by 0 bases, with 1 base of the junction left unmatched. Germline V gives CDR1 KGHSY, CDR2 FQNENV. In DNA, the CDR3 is TGTGCCAGCAGCCAATCGGGACAGTCTAACTATGGCTACACCTTC. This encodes CASSQSGQSNYGYTF.

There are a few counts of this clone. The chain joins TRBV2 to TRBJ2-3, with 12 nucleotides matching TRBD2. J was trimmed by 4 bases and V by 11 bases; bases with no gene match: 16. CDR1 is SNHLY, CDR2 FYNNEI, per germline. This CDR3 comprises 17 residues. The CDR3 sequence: CAGLLAGGPSGADTQYF. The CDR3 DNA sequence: TGTGCCGGGCTGCTAGCGGGGGGGCCGAGTGGCGCAGATACGCAGTATTTT.

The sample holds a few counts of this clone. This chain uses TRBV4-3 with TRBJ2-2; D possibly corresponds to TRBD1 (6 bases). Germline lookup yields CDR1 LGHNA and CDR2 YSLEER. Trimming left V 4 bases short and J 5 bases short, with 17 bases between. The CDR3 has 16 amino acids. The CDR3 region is CASSREAAGVTGELFF. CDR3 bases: TGCGCCAGCAGCCGAGAGGCGGCAGGGGTGACCGGGGAGCTGTTTTTT.

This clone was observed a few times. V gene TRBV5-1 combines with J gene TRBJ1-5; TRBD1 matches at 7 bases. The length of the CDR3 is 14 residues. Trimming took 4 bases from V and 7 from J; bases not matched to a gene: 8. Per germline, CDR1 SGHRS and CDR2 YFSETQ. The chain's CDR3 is CASSPDRERQPQHF. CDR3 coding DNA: TGCGCCAGCAGCCCAGACAGGGAGCGGCAGCCCCAGCATTTT.

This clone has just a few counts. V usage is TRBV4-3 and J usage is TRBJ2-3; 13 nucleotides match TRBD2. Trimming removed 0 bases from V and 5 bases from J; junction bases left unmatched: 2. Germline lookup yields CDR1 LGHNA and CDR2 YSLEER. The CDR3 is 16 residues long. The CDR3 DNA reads TGCGCCAGCAGCCAAGAACTAGCGGGAGGGGTAGATACGCAGTATTTT. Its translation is CASSQELAGGVDTQYF.

The CDR3 region is CASSIFATGDQPQHF. In nucleotides, the CDR3 is TGTGCCAGTAGTATATTTGCGACAGGGGATCAGCCCCAGCATTTT. The gene calls are TRBV19 and TRBJ1-5, with TRBD1 identical over 8 bases. Germline V CDR1 and CDR2: LNHDA, SQIVND (reference sequence). V was clipped by 2 bases and J by 5 bases; unmatched bases: 5. This CDR3 is built from 15 residues.

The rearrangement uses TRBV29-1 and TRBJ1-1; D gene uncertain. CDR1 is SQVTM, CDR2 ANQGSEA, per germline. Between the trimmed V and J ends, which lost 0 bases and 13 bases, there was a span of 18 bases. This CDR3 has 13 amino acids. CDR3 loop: CSVEDSLVPRDFF. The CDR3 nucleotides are TGCAGCGTTGAAGATTCTCTCGTTCCCCGCGATTTCTTT.

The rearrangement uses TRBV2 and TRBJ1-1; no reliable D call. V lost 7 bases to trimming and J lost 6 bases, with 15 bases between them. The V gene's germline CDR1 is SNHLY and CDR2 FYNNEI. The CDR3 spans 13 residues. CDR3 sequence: CASTTAFDPEAFF. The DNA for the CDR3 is TGTGCCAGCACAACAGCTTTTGACCCTGAAGCTTTCTTT.

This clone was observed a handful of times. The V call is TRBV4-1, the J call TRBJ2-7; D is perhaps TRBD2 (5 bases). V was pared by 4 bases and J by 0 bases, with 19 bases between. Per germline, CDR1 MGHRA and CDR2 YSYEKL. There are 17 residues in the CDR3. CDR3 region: CASSLLPRALVSYEQYF. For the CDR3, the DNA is TGCGCCAGCAGCCTCCTCCCGCGGGCCCTAGTCTCCTACGAGCAGTACTTC.

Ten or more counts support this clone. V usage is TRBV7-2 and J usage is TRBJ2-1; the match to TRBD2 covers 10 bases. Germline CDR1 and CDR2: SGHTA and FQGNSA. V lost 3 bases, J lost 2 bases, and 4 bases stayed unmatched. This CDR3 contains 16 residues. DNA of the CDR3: TGTGCCAGCAGCTTCTCAGCGGGAGGGCCCTACAATGAGCAGTTCTTC. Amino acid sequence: CASSFSAGGPYNEQFF.

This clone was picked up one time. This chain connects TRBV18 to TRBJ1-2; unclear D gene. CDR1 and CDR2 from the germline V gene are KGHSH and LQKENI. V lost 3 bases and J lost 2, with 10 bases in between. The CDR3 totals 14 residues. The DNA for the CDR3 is TGTGCCAGCTCACCGGGCGGAGGGAACTATGGCTACACCTTC. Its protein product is CASSPGGGNYGYTF. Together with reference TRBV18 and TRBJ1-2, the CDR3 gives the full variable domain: NAGVMQNPRHLVRRRGQEARLRCSPMKGHSHVYWYRQLPEEGLKFMVYLQKENIIDESGMPKERFSAEFPKEGPSILRIQQVVRGDSAAYFCASSPGGGNYGYTFGSGTRLTVV.

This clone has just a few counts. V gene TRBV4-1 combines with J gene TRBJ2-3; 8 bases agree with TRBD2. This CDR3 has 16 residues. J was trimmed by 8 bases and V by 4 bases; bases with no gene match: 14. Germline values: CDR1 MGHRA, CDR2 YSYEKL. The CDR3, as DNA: TGCGCCAGCAGCCCCAGAGGTTCAGCGGGAGTGGTTACGCAGTATTTT. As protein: CASSPRGSAGVVTQYF.

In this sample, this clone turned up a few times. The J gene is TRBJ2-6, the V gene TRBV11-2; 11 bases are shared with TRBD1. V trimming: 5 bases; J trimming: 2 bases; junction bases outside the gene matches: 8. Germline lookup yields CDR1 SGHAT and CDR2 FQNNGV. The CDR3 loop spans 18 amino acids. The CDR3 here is CASSPDGTGGTGANVLTF. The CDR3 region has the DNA TGTGCCAGCAGCCCCGACGGGACAGGGGGAACTGGGGCCAACGTCCTGACTTTC.

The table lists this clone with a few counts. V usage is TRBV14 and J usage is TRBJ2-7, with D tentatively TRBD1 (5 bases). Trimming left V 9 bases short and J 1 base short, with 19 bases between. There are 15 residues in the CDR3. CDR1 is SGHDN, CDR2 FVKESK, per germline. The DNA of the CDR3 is TGTGCCAGGATCGTTTCCAGGGTACTATCCTACGAGCAGTACTTC. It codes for CARIVSRVLSYEQYF.

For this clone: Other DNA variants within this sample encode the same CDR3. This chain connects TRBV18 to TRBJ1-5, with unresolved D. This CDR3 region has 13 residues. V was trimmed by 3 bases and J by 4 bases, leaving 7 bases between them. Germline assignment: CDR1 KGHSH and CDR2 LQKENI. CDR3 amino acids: CASSPGQNQPQHF. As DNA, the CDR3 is TGTGCCAGCTCACCGGGCCAGAATCAGCCCCAGCATTTT.

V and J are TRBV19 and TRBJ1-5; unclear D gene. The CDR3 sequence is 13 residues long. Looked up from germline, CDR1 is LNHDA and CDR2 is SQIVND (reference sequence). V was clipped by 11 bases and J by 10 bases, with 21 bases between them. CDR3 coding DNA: TGTGCCTGTACCGATGGGAGGGATGAACCCCAGCATTTT. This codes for CACTDGRDEPQHF.